Following are 8 T cell receptor beta chains from one sample sequenced in a study of graft-versus-host responses after intestinal transplantation. These receptors have no known antigen. Assay used: immunoSEQ multiplex PCR; TCRdb lists only in-frame clones, some missing. This sample has some 90,000 clones; approximately 92% occur once, and the top ten carry 0.4% to 0.6%. Source: unstimulated CD8+ T cells sorted from spleen or lymph node cells, taken before intestinal transplant. These receptors all come from a human donor who received an intestinal transplant.

CDR3 DNA sequence: TGTGCCAGCAGCCCGGAGCGGGCCTCTGGGGCCAACGTCCTGACTTTC. Translating gives CASSPERASGANVLTF. The chain links TRBV7-9 to TRBJ2-6; D possibly corresponds to TRBD2 (6 bases). The length of the CDR3 is 16 residues. V lost 5 bases, J lost 0 bases, and 11 bases lay in between. The germline V gene has CDR1 SEHNR and CDR2 FQNEAQ (reference sequence).

The genes are TRBV19 and TRBJ2-5; weak D call: TRBD2 (5 bases). Trimming pared 6 bases from V and 4 bases from J, leaving 15 bases between. The CDR3 has 14 residues. The germline V gene has CDR1 LNHDA and CDR2 SQIVND (reference sequence). The CDR3 here is CASRSVWESETQYF. CDR3 DNA sequence: TGTGCCAGTAGGTCGGTTTGGGAGTCAGAGACCCAGTACTTC. Supplemented by reference TRBV19 and TRBJ2-5, the full variable domain reads DGGITQSPKYLFRKEGQNVTLSCEQNLNHDAMYWYRQDPGQGLRLIYYSQIVNDFQKGDIAEGYSVSREKKESFPLTVTSAQKNPTAFYLCASRSVWESETQYFGPGTRLLVL.

The chain couples TRBV5-4 to TRBJ2-2; TRBD2 aligns across 15 bases. Trimming removed 3 bases from V and 5 bases from J; junction bases left unmatched: 2. Germline V gives CDR1 SGHNT, CDR2 YYREEE (reference sequence). The CDR3 sequence is 16 residues long. The CDR3 region is CASSYGTSGGTGELFF. The DNA for the CDR3 is TGTGCCAGCAGCTATGGGACTAGCGGGGGGACCGGGGAGCTGTTTTTT.

The V gene is TRBV5-6, the J gene TRBJ2-7; TRBD2 matches 7 bases. The CDR3 has 14 amino acids. The J segment lost 6 bases and the V segment lost 4 bases, leaving 10 bases of the junction unmatched. Germline loops: CDR1 SGHDT, CDR2 YYEEEE. CDR3 protein: CASSPGLGGGEQYF. The CDR3 DNA reads as TGTGCCAGCAGCCCGGGTCTGGGGGGGGGCGAGCAGTACTTC. Based on the CDR3 plus reference TRBV5-6 and TRBJ2-7, the full variable domain is DAGVTQSPTHLIKTRGQQVTLRCSPKSGHDTVSWYQQALGQGPQFIFQYYEEEERQRGNFPDRFSGHQFPNYSSELNVNALLLGDSALYLCASSPGLGGGEQYFGPGTRLTVT.

The genes are TRBV6-5 and TRBJ1-5, with D perhaps matching TRBD1 (5 bases). The CDR3 has 14 residues. V dropped 3 bases and J dropped 2 bases, with 8 bases sitting between them. Germline V gene sequence: CDR1 MNHEY, CDR2 SVGAGI. DNA for the CDR3: TGTGCCAGCAGTTATTTACAGGGCAATCAGCCCCAGCATTTT. It codes for CASSYLQGNQPQHF.

The chain couples TRBV7-9 to TRBJ1-5; D is uncertain. This CDR3 contains 14 residues. With 5 bases removed from V and 9 bases from J, the gap between germline ends came to 17 bases. CDR1 is SEHNR and CDR2 is FQNEAQ in the germline V gene (reference sequence). CDR3 in amino acids: CASSPEGPEGPQHF. The CDR3 DNA reads as TGTGCCAGCAGCCCTGAAGGGCCCGAGGGGCCCCAGCATTTT.

The CDR3 DNA sequence: TGTGCCAGCAGCCAGGGTAGGACCGGGACAGGGGCTTTCTTT. It encodes CASSQGRTGTGAFF. The chain couples TRBV4-2 to TRBJ1-1; 9 bases fit TRBD1. This CDR3 region has 14 residues. The V segment lost 3 bases and the J segment 11 bases; nucleotides outside the gene matches: 10. Germline lookup yields CDR1 LGHNA and CDR2 YNFKEQ.

The rearrangement joins TRBV19 to TRBJ2-1, with 11 bases aligning to TRBD2. V dropped 7 bases and J dropped 3; count of bases not matched to a gene: 5. The CDR3 is 15 amino acids. Germline V lookup: CDR1 LNHDA, CDR2 SQIVND (reference sequence). CDR3 amino acids: CASTMGTSGYNEQFF. In nucleotides, the CDR3 is TGTGCCAGTACCATGGGGACTAGCGGCTACAATGAGCAGTTCTTC.